This T cell receptor beta chain comes out of a study of regulatory T cells in long-lasting Graves disease. About the study: Graves' patients, diagnosed recently, had received antithyroid drugs under 3 months. Study conclusions and caveats: Persistent Graves' patients showed less TCR diversity than newly diagnosed patients showed. Public clonotype sharing was higher in persistent than newly diagnosed patients.

The time point was: newly diagnosed GD, antithyroid drugs for less than 3 months. Scientists built the TCR library using RNA that was extracted from PBMCs. EDTA tubes collected around 10 milliliters of peripheral blood. Trimming shortened V by 5 bases and J by 6 bases, and 20 bases separated the two germline ends. The CDR3 contains 15 residues. Concerning this clonotype: Its target is not known.

In building TCR beta libraries, iRepertoire HTBI primers were used together with Arm-PCR of CDR3 regions. TCRdb re-analysed the multiplex PCR reads in MiXCR, keeping a single row per CDR3 protein. The sample consists of fewer than 350,000 distinct CDR3 sequences, under 20% of them appearing once. The origin of this receptor is a female donor with Graves disease. This sequence joins TRBV12-3 or TRBV12-4 and TRBJ2-7; perhaps TRBD1 as D (5 bases). Sequenced material: peripheral blood mononuclear cells (PBMCs), taken at new diagnosis, from a patient treated with antithyroid drugs. CDR3: CASSHKGFLVGEQYF. CDR3 sequence (DNA): TGTGCCAGCAGTCATAAGGGGTTTTTGGTTGGCGAGCAGTACTTC.